This TCR beta chain was retrieved from a study of blood T cell repertoires in COVID-19. Study-wide background: Sites across the United States, Italy and Spain contributed samples from acute and convalescent COVID-19.

V was shortened by 8 bases and J by 5 bases, with 21 bases between the two germline ends. The CDR3 spans 15 residues. Germline V CDR1 and CDR2: LNHNV, YYDKDF (reference sequence). Enrolled through a virtual design, the participants were between 18 and 89 years of age and came from roughly 22 US areas. Cohorts were based on clinical histories the participants reported. Measured with immunoSEQ multiplex PCR; TCRdb has only the in-frame clones, and not every one. Of around 270,000 clones in the sample, over 75% were seen once. The TCR originated in a woman between 40 and 55 years old who had been exposed to COVID-19. The rearrangement joins TRBV15 to TRBJ1-1; D is perhaps TRBD1 (5 bases). The sample consisted of PBMCs or T cells enriched from blood (not recorded which). The CDR3 loop is CATRDWEESGTEAFF. The CDR3 coding sequence is TGTGCCACCCGGGACTGGGAGGAAAGTGGGACTGAAGCTTTCTTT.